The rows below give T cell receptor beta chains drawn from one sample of a study of vaccination and CD4 T cells after COVID-19. Their antigens are not known. Each CDR3 protein is one row after TCRdb ran MiXCR on the PCR reads. The table has about 4,500 distinct CDR3 sequences, less than 65% seen once. The sample consisted of CD4+ T cells from blood, cultured in vitro. These receptors were taken from a human donor in good health. Both conserved end residues are part of each CDR3. The order of the fields is CDR3 length, V gene, CDR3 protein.

16 TRBV23-1 CASSQSRLTSNQPQHF
15 TRBV7-2 CASSFEARDLYEQYF
24 TRBV6-1 CASSTGNSGANVLTFGAGTGELFF
15 TRBV6-2/TRBV6-3 CASSYSKLNRQPQHF
18 TRBV5-4 CASSWEGMTSGPYNEQFF
12 TRBV7-9 CASTTRNTEAFF
14 TRBV20-1 CSARVGGGNQPQHF
18 TRBV7-2 CASSLSYRALSYNSPLHF
12 TRBV19 CATGQGTYGYTF
15 TRBV5-1 CASSLETPHNSPLHF
14 TRBV5-1 CASSLGGTPSPLHF
18 TRBV24-1 CATSDSSWVAGDTDTQYF
15 TRBV7-2 CASSLVAGNGETQYF
12 TRBV20-1 CSARSGGREQYF
18 TRBV6-5 CASSYAKGPVAVYNEQFF
15 TRBV7-6 CASSLVVVGSSEQFF
12 TRBV20-1 CSANGHQETQYF
13 TRBV30 CAWKWSGNTEAFF
12 TRBV5-1 CASSPTGTGYTF
13 TRBV12-3/TRBV12-4 CASSLWGEAGYTF
16 TRBV6-5 CASSSRPLSSTGELFF
14 TRBV6-1 CASSTGGSSNTIYF
15 TRBV27 CASSLQVRVTDTQYF
14 TRBV20-1 CSARLGTDNSPLHF
13 TRBV5-1 CASSLGGNYGYTF
14 TRBV6-1 CASSEARNTGELFF
14 TRBV5-1 CASSLGTGATEAFF
17 TRBV7-9 CASSLGRLAGPQETQYF
15 TRBV6-9 CASPGKGPSNQPQHF
16 TRBV7-2 CASSLARGLSYNEQFF
13 TRBV5-6 CASSLGRTTEAFF
13 TRBV5-4 CASSPTGVYGYTF
14 TRBV10-1 CASSEGGGAATQYF
16 TRBV6-1 CASSAKTADSGNTIYF
15 TRBV6-1 CASKDPLGGAGELFF
13 TRBV2 CASRGGGALEQYF
15 TRBV5-1 CASSAGLAGAYEQYF
16 TRBV27 CASSLSPQGGASPLHF
16 TRBV15 CATSRAGRASTDTQYF
15 TRBV20-1 CSASVRATNTGELFF
17 TRBV6-2/TRBV6-3 CASSYPEDPTKYQPQHF
11 TRBV5-4 CASSANREAFF